This is a list of T cell receptor beta chains from one sample in a study of T cell responses to AZD1222 COVID-19 vaccine. The assay was immunoSEQ multiplex PCR, and TCRdb's table has in-frame clones only and misses some. The sample lists about 140,000 clones, less than 95% occurring once. The source was peripheral blood, collected 28 days after the second AZD1222 dose. Receptor source: an adult who received the AZD1222 COVID-19 vaccine. Each CDR3 is given with its conserved first and last residue. Each record gives: clone size, D gene, J gene, V gene, CDR3 DNA, CDR3 protein. A D gene is named only where the DNA matches it firmly. The size entry is marked missing in some rows and otherwise reads once, few, many or a size class.

-	TRBD2	TRBJ2-3	TRBV3-1/TRBV3-2	TGTGCCAGCAGCCCTGTTGGGGGGGGGATGACAGATACGCAGTATTTT	CASSPVGGGMTDTQYF
-	-	TRBJ2-3	TRBV4-1	TGCGCCAGCAGCCAAGTGGGTGACGGGCACGCAGATACGCAGTATTTT	CASSQVGDGHADTQYF
-	-	TRBJ2-7	TRBV6-5	TGTGCCAGCAGTTACTCCTCAGGGTTCTCCTACGAGCAGTACTTC	CASSYSSGFSYEQYF
-	-	TRBJ2-7	TRBV7-8	TGTGCCAGCAGCTTACGCTCCTACGAGCAGTACTTC	CASSLRSYEQYF
-	-	TRBJ2-2	TRBV7-2	TGTGCCAGCAGCTGGAGAATGAACACCGGGGAGCTGTTTTTT	CASSWRMNTGELFF
once	-	TRBJ2-5	TRBV7-9	TGTGCCAGCAGCTTAGATGTCGCGGGCCCTCAAGAGACCCAGTACTTC	CASSLDVAGPQETQYF
-	-	TRBJ2-1	TRBV24-1	TGTGCCACCAGTGATCCAAGAAGGTGGAATGAGCAGTTCTTC	CATSDPRRWNEQFF
-	-	TRBJ1-6	TRBV27	TGTGCCAGCAGTTTATCATATGGACAGAGCAATTCACCCCTCCACTTT	CASSLSYGQSNSPLHF
few	TRBD1	TRBJ2-6	TRBV2	TGTGCCAGCACTCGGGACAGGAGCTCTGGGGCCAACGTCCTGACTTTC	CASTRDRSSGANVLTF
-	-	TRBJ1-4	TRBV5-1	TGCGCCAGCAGCTTGGACGCCTCGGGGGGAAATGAAAAACTGTTTTTT	CASSLDASGGNEKLFF
-	TRBD1	TRBJ1-1	TRBV19	TGTGCCAGTAGTACACAGGGGGTTTACACTGAAGCTTTCTTT	CASSTQGVYTEAFF
-	-	TRBJ2-5	TRBV9	TGTGCCAGCAGCGTAGGGCTAGCACACCAAGAGACCCAGTACTTC	CASSVGLAHQETQYF
-	TRBD2	TRBJ2-3	TRBV4-2	TGTGCCAGCAGCCACACCGTAGCGGGTGGCACAGATACGCAGTATTTT	CASSHTVAGGTDTQYF
few	-	TRBJ2-4	TRBV11-2	TGTGCCAGCAGCTTCACCGTTGGGGAGGCCAAAAACATTCAGTACTTC	CASSFTVGEAKNIQYF
-	-	TRBJ2-2	TRBV5-1	TGCGCCAGCAGCTTAGGGACGGTGAACACCGGGGAGCTGTTTTTT	CASSLGTVNTGELFF
-	-	TRBJ2-1	TRBV7-2	TGTGCCAGCAGCACCCTTTCCGCGGGTGGGTTAAAGGCCAATGAGCAGTTCTTC	CASSTLSAGGLKANEQFF
-	-	TRBJ2-7	TRBV7-9	TGTGCCAGCAGCCCAGGATCGGGCCAGAGCTCCTACGAGCAGTACTTC	CASSPGSGQSSYEQYF
-	TRBD1	TRBJ1-2	TRBV7-2	TGTGCCAGCAGCGAGGTGGAACCGGGACAGGGGAAGGGCTACACCTTC	CASSEVEPGQGKGYTF
-	-	TRBJ2-3	TRBV5-1	TGCGCCAGCAGCTTGGAGACTAGCACAGATACGCAGTATTTT	CASSLETSTDTQYF
-	TRBD1	TRBJ1-2	TRBV18	TGTGCCAGCTCAAAAGGGGGCCCCAGCTATGGCTACACCTTC	CASSKGGPSYGYTF
-	-	TRBJ1-6	TRBV27	TGTGCCAGCAGTTACGATCCGAATTCACCCCTCCACTTT	CASSYDPNSPLHF
-	-	TRBJ1-3	TRBV12-3/TRBV12-4	TGTGCCGGGCAGAGCACCTCTGGAAACACCATATATTTT	CAGQSTSGNTIYF
-	-	TRBJ1-2	TRBV19	TGTGCCAGAAATGATCTCGGAGCCCCCTATGGCTACACCTTC	CARNDLGAPYGYTF
-	TRBD2	TRBJ2-7	TRBV28	TGTGCCAGCAGTTTAGAGCTAGCGGGGGTTTTGGAGCAGTACTTC	CASSLELAGVLEQYF
-	-	TRBJ1-2	TRBV28	TGTGCCAGCCACAAGGGGTATGGCTACACCTTC	CASHKGYGYTF
-	TRBD1	TRBJ1-5	TRBV19	TGTGCCAGTAGTTCGACCCGGACAGGGAATCAGCCCCAGCATTTT	CASSSTRTGNQPQHF
-	-	TRBJ1-2	TRBV13	TGTGCCAGCAGCTTATTTGGAGTCCCTATAGGTGGCTACACCTTC	CASSLFGVPIGGYTF
once	-	TRBJ2-2	TRBV19	TGTGCCAGTGAGCCGGGACACACGAACACCGGGGAGCTGTTTTTT	CASEPGHTNTGELFF
-	-	TRBJ2-3	TRBV7-9	TGTGCCAGCAGCGTAGGGACCGCCACAGATACGCAGTATTTT	CASSVGTATDTQYF
-	TRBD2	TRBJ2-1	TRBV6-2/TRBV6-3	TGTGCCAGCAGTTTACGGGGACTAGCGGGGGCCTGGAAATTCAATGAGCAGTTCTTC	CASSLRGLAGAWKFNEQFF
-	-	TRBJ1-6	TRBV27	TGTGCCAGCAGTTTGGGTAATTCACCCCTCCACTTT	CASSLGNSPLHF
-	TRBD1	TRBJ1-5	TRBV19	TGTGCCAGTAGGGACAGGTTCTATAGCAATCAGCCCCAGCATTTT	CASRDRFYSNQPQHF
-	-	TRBJ1-1	TRBV7-9	TGTGCCAGCAGCACCAGACAGATAATGAACACTGAAGCTTTCTTT	CASSTRQIMNTEAFF
-	TRBD1	TRBJ2-6	TRBV5-4	TGTGCCAGCAGCCGCGGCACAGGGGGCGCGGATGGGGCCAACGTCCTGACTTTC	CASSRGTGGADGANVLTF
-	-	TRBJ2-3	TRBV29-1	TGCAGCGTTGTGTCAGGGGCTCAAGATACGCAGTATTTT	CSVVSGAQDTQYF
-	-	TRBJ1-3	TRBV3-1/TRBV3-2	TGTGCCAGCAGCCAAGACAGGGGCTCTGGAAACACCATATATTTT	CASSQDRGSGNTIYF
-	TRBD1	TRBJ1-4	TRBV5-4	TGTGCCAGCAGCGACACAGGGGTCTTTAATGAAAAACTGTTTTTT	CASSDTGVFNEKLFF
once	-	TRBJ1-4	TRBV5-1	TGCGCCAGCAGCCGAGGACAGAGCCCAAATGAAAAACTGTTTTTT	CASSRGQSPNEKLFF
-	TRBD1	TRBJ1-4	TRBV28	TGTGCCAGCAGCTCGGACAGGGGACCAACTAATGAAAAACTGTTTTTT	CASSSDRGPTNEKLFF
-	TRBD2	TRBJ2-1	TRBV28	TGTGCCAGCCCCCCTAGCGGGAGTAGGGATGAGCAGTTCTTC	CASPPSGSRDEQFF
once	-	TRBJ1-3	TRBV10-3	TGTGCCATCAACCGAGAGAGCTCTGGAAACACCATATATTTT	CAINRESSGNTIYF
-	TRBD2	TRBJ2-1	TRBV14	TGTGCCAGCAGCGTTGGACTAGCGGGTAAGTCCTCCTACAATGAGCAGTTCTTC	CASSVGLAGKSSYNEQFF